The 5 T cell receptor beta chains below were found in one sample sequenced in a study of shared clonotypes between healthy human individuals. Naive CD8 cells comprised CD45RO-negative, CCR7-positively selected cells, excluding terminally differentiated effector memory CD45RA+ cells. Assay: immunoSEQ multiplex PCR; the TCRdb copy retains only in-frame clones and omits some. The sample holds around 2,000,000 clones, over 85% seen once. Sequencing input: naive CD8+ T cells sorted from blood. These receptors were collected from a man between 18 and 29 years old in good health.

The chain links TRBV9 to TRBJ1-1; 11 positions agree with TRBD1. CDR1 is SGDLS and CDR2 is YYNGEE in the germline V gene. Trimming removed 0 bases from V and 7 bases from J; junction bases left unmatched: 11. This CDR3 has 17 amino acids. The CDR3 protein is CASSVDLDGQGANEAFF. In DNA, the CDR3 is TGTGCCAGCAGCGTAGATTTGGATGGACAGGGGGCGAATGAAGCTTTCTTT.

This rearrangement joins TRBV19 to TRBJ1-1, with D unclear. The ends were cut back, 3 bases at V and 1 base at J, with 9 bases in the middle. This CDR3 is 14 amino acids long. Germline V lookup: CDR1 LNHDA, CDR2 SQIVND (reference sequence). The CDR3 DNA reads as TGTGCCAGTAGTATGACACACCCGAACACTGAAGCTTTCTTT. Its translation: CASSMTHPNTEAFF.

This clone was counted once. The rearrangement uses TRBV7-9 and TRBJ2-3, with D perhaps TRBD2 (6 bases). From germline, CDR1 is SEHNR and CDR2 FQNEAQ (reference sequence). This CDR3 is built from 13 residues. V lost 8 bases and J 5 bases, leaving 14 bases between the germline ends. The CDR3 DNA follows: TGTGCCAGCCTGGCGGGGTTCGGAGATACGCAGTATTTT. This encodes CASLAGFGDTQYF.

This clone was observed a few times. The chain uses TRBV11-2 and TRBJ1-1; maybe TRBD1 (5 bases). The CDR3 spans 12 residues. Germline assignment: CDR1 SGHAT and CDR2 FQNNGV. Trimming shortened V by 5 bases and J by 11 bases, and 15 bases separated the two germline ends. The CDR3 DNA reads as TGTGCCAGCAGCCCCACGGGGGTTAGGGCTTTCTTT. Its protein product is CASSPTGVRAFF.

This chain joins TRBV4-3 and TRBJ2-1; 11 bases are shared with TRBD2. V dropped 4 bases and J dropped 6; count of bases not matched to a gene: 8. The CDR3 totals 16 residues. CDR1 LGHNA and CDR2 YSLEER come from the germline V gene. The CDR3 protein is CASSLLLAGAPNEQFF. CDR3 nucleotides: TGCGCCAGCAGCCTCCTACTAGCGGGAGCTCCCAATGAGCAGTTCTTC.